Listed below are T cell receptor beta chains from one sample, sequenced in a study of T cell repertoires in cytomegalovirus infection. TCRdb recomputed calls from the reads with MiXCR, one row per CDR3 protein. The sample consists of some 440,000 distinct CDR3 sequences, under 40% of them appearing once. The specimen was PBMCs. These receptors were obtained from a human donor in good health (CMV status not recorded). Some clones in this sample may be carry-over from other donors' samples. The CDR3 runs from the conserved cysteine through the conserved F or W. Each record gives: D gene, J gene, clone size, V gene, CDR3 DNA, CDR3 protein. The D gene is left open where the match is weak. Clone size is stated in some rows and not others, as once, few, many or a class when expanded.

D: -
J: TRBJ2-3
size: once
V: TRBV14
DNA: TGTGCCAGCAGCCAATGGGGGGATAGCACAGATACGCAGTATTTT
CDR3: CASSQWGDSTDTQYF

D: TRBD1
J: TRBJ2-5
size: few
V: TRBV7-8
DNA: TGTGCCAGCAGCCTACACCCAGGACAGGGGCTGTACTTC
CDR3: CASSLHPGQGLYF

D: TRBD1
J: TRBJ1-5
size: -
V: TRBV19
DNA: TGTGCCAGTAGCCTGACAGGGATGGAGCCCCAGCATTTT
CDR3: CASSLTGMEPQHF

D: -
J: TRBJ2-3
size: -
V: TRBV28
DNA: TGTGCCAGCAGTTTGAGCCAATTAGATACGCAGTATTTT
CDR3: CASSLSQLDTQYF

D: TRBD1
J: TRBJ1-4
size: few
V: TRBV6-6
DNA: TGTGCCAGCAGTTACTACAGGGGGCAAACTAATGAAAAACTGTTTTTT
CDR3: CASSYYRGQTNEKLFF

D: -
J: TRBJ2-3
size: few
V: TRBV20-1
DNA: TGCAGTGCTAGAGATGCAGTTAAGGGGTCTAGCACAGATACGCAGTATTTT
CDR3: CSARDAVKGSSTDTQYF

D: -
J: TRBJ2-1
size: -
V: TRBV20-1
DNA: TGCAGTGCTAGAAATCAGGGCACCTCCCTGAATGAGCAGTTCTTC
CDR3: CSARNQGTSLNEQFF

D: -
J: TRBJ1-5
size: few
V: TRBV27
DNA: TGTGCCAGCAGTTTATTTTCGGGCAACAATCAGCCCCAGCATTTT
CDR3: CASSLFSGNNQPQHF

D: -
J: TRBJ2-7
size: -
V: TRBV12-3/TRBV12-4
DNA: TGTGCCAGCAGTACAGACAGTTCCTACGAGCAGTACTTC
CDR3: CASSTDSSYEQYF

D: TRBD2
J: TRBJ2-1
size: few
V: TRBV5-1
DNA: TGCGCCAGCAGCATGCAGACTAGCGGGGGACCCGGTGAGCAGTTCTTC
CDR3: CASSMQTSGGPGEQFF

D: -
J: TRBJ1-2
size: few
V: TRBV29-1
DNA: TGCAGCGTCACATCATCCCTCCCAGCGAGGGGCTACACCTTC
CDR3: CSVTSSLPARGYTF

D: TRBD2
J: TRBJ2-2
size: once
V: TRBV29-1
DNA: TGCAGCATCATGAGTAGCGGGGGCGGGGAGCTGTTTTTT
CDR3: CSIMSSGGGELFF

D: -
J: TRBJ2-4
size: -
V: TRBV5-6
DNA: TGTGCCAGCAGCTTGGACTGGGGTCCACGGAACATTCAGTACTTC
CDR3: CASSLDWGPRNIQYF

D: -
J: TRBJ2-3
size: many
V: TRBV12-3/TRBV12-4
DNA: TGTGCCAGCAGTTTATGGGGGCCTCCAGATACGCAGTATTTT
CDR3: CASSLWGPPDTQYF

D: -
J: TRBJ2-7
size: few
V: TRBV7-9
DNA: TGTGCCAGCAGCTTAGAGGTGCCAGCATCCTCCTACGAGCAGTACTTC
CDR3: CASSLEVPASSYEQYF

D: -
J: TRBJ1-1
size: -
V: TRBV19
DNA: TGTGACATTAGTATTTTTAATGAAGCTTTCTTT
CDR3: CDISIFNEAFF

D: TRBD2
J: TRBJ2-7
size: many
V: TRBV7-2
DNA: TGTGCCAGCAGCTTACGTAGGACTAGCGGGGAAGAGCAGTACTTC
CDR3: CASSLRRTSGEEQYF

D: -
J: TRBJ1-1
size: -
V: TRBV2
DNA: TGTGCCAGCAGTGAATGGGCCGACACTGAAGCTTTCTTT
CDR3: CASSEWADTEAFF

D: TRBD2
J: TRBJ2-7
size: many
V: TRBV7-2
DNA: TGTGCCAGCAGCCCGCCGGGACTAGCGGGGGTTTCCTACGAGCAGTACTTC
CDR3: CASSPPGLAGVSYEQYF

D: -
J: TRBJ2-7
size: -
V: TRBV7-9
DNA: TGTGCCAGCAGCTTAGCGTGGGACGAGCAGTACTTC
CDR3: CASSLAWDEQYF

D: -
J: TRBJ2-4
size: -
V: TRBV28
DNA: TGTGCCACCGAACACCTAGCCAAAAACATTCAGTACTTC
CDR3: CATEHLAKNIQYF

D: TRBD2
J: TRBJ2-1
size: once
V: TRBV9
DNA: TGTGCCAGCAGCGTATGGTCAGCGGGGGGAGGAAATGAGCAGTTCTTC
CDR3: CASSVWSAGGGNEQFF

D: -
J: TRBJ1-5
size: -
V: TRBV20-1
DNA: TGCAGTTCTAGAGTGGGAGGTGGCAATCAGCCCCAGCATTTT
CDR3: CSSRVGGGNQPQHF

D: -
J: TRBJ1-2
size: many
V: TRBV7-2
DNA: TGTGCCAGCAGCTCCGACCGATCGTCGTCGTATGGCTACACCTTC
CDR3: CASSSDRSSSYGYTF

D: TRBD1
J: TRBJ1-1
size: few
V: TRBV28
DNA: TGTGCCAGCAGGGCCACAGGGGAGACTGAAGCTTTCTTT
CDR3: CASRATGETEAFF

D: TRBD1
J: TRBJ1-1
size: -
V: TRBV7-4
DNA: TGTGCCAGCAGCTCTTTGACAGGGGGCGTTGTTGAAGCTTTCTTT
CDR3: CASSSLTGGVVEAFF

D: -
J: TRBJ1-2
size: -
V: TRBV6-1
DNA: TGTGCCAGCAGTCCCCTGGGGGAGACAGGCTCTAATAACTATGGCTACACCTTC
CDR3: CASSPLGETGSNNYGYTF

D: -
J: TRBJ1-5
size: -
V: TRBV6-5
DNA: TGTGCCAGCAGTTACCTCGGGGGTAGAGTTCAGCCCCAGCATTTT
CDR3: CASSYLGGRVQPQHF

D: -
J: TRBJ2-5
size: many
V: TRBV11-2
DNA: TGTGCCAGCAGCTTAAAAGTTTCGGAGGCCCAGTACTTC
CDR3: CASSLKVSEAQYF

D: -
J: TRBJ1-1
size: -
V: TRBV4-1
DNA: TGCGCCAGCAGCCAAGGGGGCACTGAATCTTTCTTT
CDR3: CASSQGGTESFF

D: TRBD1
J: TRBJ1-1
size: many
V: TRBV6-5
DNA: TGTGCCAGCAGGGTCAGGGGGCGCGACACTGAAGCTTTCTTT
CDR3: CASRVRGRDTEAFF

D: -
J: TRBJ1-5
size: -
V: TRBV19
DNA: TGTGCCAGTAGTACCCCAGTAGGGGCTAGAGGGCAGCCCCAGCATTTT
CDR3: CASSTPVGARGQPQHF

D: -
J: TRBJ1-1
size: -
V: TRBV6-1
DNA: TGTGCCAGCCAGTTAAAATTGAGGAACACTGAAGCTTTCTTT
CDR3: CASQLKLRNTEAFF

D: -
J: TRBJ2-2
size: many
V: TRBV7-2
DNA: TGTGCCAGCAGCTCCCGGATGTGGGACTCTACTGTTGCCGGGGAGCTGTTTTTT
CDR3: CASSSRMWDSTVAGELFF

D: -
J: TRBJ1-1
size: few
V: TRBV4-3
DNA: TGCGCCAGCAGCCAAGATGAGGGGGAAACTGAAGCTTTCTTT
CDR3: CASSQDEGETEAFF

D: -
J: TRBJ2-7
size: -
V: TRBV19
DNA: TGTGCCAGTAGTATGAGAGGGGCCCTCGAGCAGTACTTC
CDR3: CASSMRGALEQYF

D: -
J: TRBJ1-2
size: many
V: TRBV7-2
DNA: TGTGCCAGCAGCTTAGATCGGGGCTTTGGCTATGGCTACACCTTC
CDR3: CASSLDRGFGYGYTF

D: TRBD1
J: TRBJ2-7
size: many
V: TRBV19
DNA: TGTGCCAGTAGCACACCGGGACAGATTTACGAGCAGTACTTC
CDR3: CASSTPGQIYEQYF

D: -
J: TRBJ1-1
size: few
V: TRBV6-1
DNA: TGTGCCAGCAGTGTGCACGGAGCTGAAGCTTTCTTT
CDR3: CASSVHGAEAFF

D: -
J: TRBJ2-3
size: -
V: TRBV10-3
DNA: TGTGCCATCAGTGATCCGACACCCCTTGCGCACGTTGGGGATACGCAGTATTTT
CDR3: CAISDPTPLAHVGDTQYF

D: -
J: TRBJ1-1
size: -
V: TRBV28
DNA: TGTGCCAGCAGTTCAATTGGAACTGAAGCTTTCTTT
CDR3: CASSSIGTEAFF

D: TRBD2
J: TRBJ2-7
size: -
V: TRBV6-1
DNA: TGTGCCAGCAGTAACGCGGGGGGTTCCTACGAGCAGTACTTC
CDR3: CASSNAGGSYEQYF

D: TRBD1
J: TRBJ1-2
size: -
V: TRBV7-9
DNA: TGTGCCAGCAGCCCCACAACAGGGGAGCATGGCTACACCTTC
CDR3: CASSPTTGEHGYTF

D: -
J: TRBJ1-6
size: many
V: TRBV7-6
DNA: TGTGCCAGCAGCTTGGAAGGCTCCGGGAGCTCCTATAATTCACCCCTCCACTTT
CDR3: CASSLEGSGSSYNSPLHF

D: -
J: TRBJ1-6
size: few
V: TRBV4-2
DNA: TGTGCCAGCAGCCAAAGAACGACAGGTTCACCCCTCCACTTT
CDR3: CASSQRTTGSPLHF

D: -
J: TRBJ2-6
size: -
V: TRBV7-6
DNA: TGTGCCAGCAGCGGGACAAGCTCTGGGGCCAACGTCCTGACTTTC
CDR3: CASSGTSSGANVLTF

D: TRBD2
J: TRBJ2-3
size: -
V: TRBV5-4
DNA: TGTGCCAGCAGCTTGGGGCTAGCGGGGGGTATCACAGATACGCAGTATTTT
CDR3: CASSLGLAGGITDTQYF

D: -
J: TRBJ2-5
size: many
V: TRBV7-8
DNA: TGTGCCAGCAGCCCCTTGACCCGGCGGAAAGAGACCCAGTACTTC
CDR3: CASSPLTRRKETQYF

D: -
J: TRBJ2-3
size: -
V: TRBV15
DNA: TGTGCCACCAGCCTTTTCGGGGCACAAGATACGCAGTATTTT
CDR3: CATSLFGAQDTQYF

D: TRBD2
J: TRBJ2-1
size: -
V: TRBV24-1
DNA: TGTGCCGTCCGCCCGGGCGGTAGCGGGAGTGAGCAGTTCTTC
CDR3: CAVRPGGSGSEQFF

D: -
J: TRBJ1-1
size: -
V: TRBV6-2/TRBV6-3
DNA: TGTGCCAGCAGTTACTACGGGCCGAACACTGAAGCTTTCTTT
CDR3: CASSYYGPNTEAFF

D: -
J: TRBJ1-1
size: -
V: TRBV5-5
DNA: TGTGCCAGCAGCGACCAAGGGGCGCTGAACACTGAAGCTTTCTTT
CDR3: CASSDQGALNTEAFF

D: TRBD1
J: TRBJ2-7
size: -
V: TRBV7-4
DNA: TGTGCCAGCAGCGCCGACAGGGTGTCCTACGAGCAGTACTTC
CDR3: CASSADRVSYEQYF

D: -
J: TRBJ1-1
size: few
V: TRBV2
DNA: TGTGCCAGCAGGGTTATGAACACTGAAGCTTTCTTT
CDR3: CASRVMNTEAFF

D: -
J: TRBJ2-5
size: many
V: TRBV7-8
DNA: TGTGCCAGCAGCTTAGCGGGAGGACTTAAAAGAGGGGAGACCCAGTACTTC
CDR3: CASSLAGGLKRGETQYF

D: -
J: TRBJ2-1
size: -
V: TRBV6-5
DNA: TGTGCCAGCAGTTACTTTCGCGGGGCCTCCTACAATGAGCAGTTCTTC
CDR3: CASSYFRGASYNEQFF